This is a list of T cell receptor beta chains from one sample in a study of CD8 T cells in Susac syndrome. TCRdb processed the immunoSEQ multiplex PCR reads anew with MiXCR; each CDR3 protein has one entry. Of approximately 220,000 distinct CDR3 sequences in the sample, approximately 95% were seen once. Material: CD4+ T cells from PBMCs. The source of these receptors is a human donor with multiple sclerosis. The CDR3 runs from the conserved cysteine through the conserved F or W. D genes are given only for firm matches. Clone size appears in some rows only: once, few, many, or a class for an expanded clone.

abundance: .
d_gene: .
j_gene: TRBJ2-3
v_gene: TRBV30
CDR3nt: TGTGCCTGGAGTGTAGGTGTCAGCACAGATACGCAGTATTTT
CDR3aa: CAWSVGVSTDTQYF

abundance: once
d_gene: .
j_gene: TRBJ1-1
v_gene: TRBV20-1
CDR3nt: TGCAGTGCTAGAGGAGTAAAGACACTGATGAACACTGAAGCTTTCTTT
CDR3aa: CSARGVKTLMNTEAFF

abundance: .
d_gene: .
j_gene: TRBJ1-1
v_gene: TRBV29-1
CDR3nt: TGCAGCGTTGTACGTCAGAGGAACACTGAAGCTTTCTTT
CDR3aa: CSVVRQRNTEAFF

abundance: few
d_gene: .
j_gene: TRBJ2-5
v_gene: TRBV14
CDR3nt: TGTGCCAGCAGCCAACGAAGGGAGACCCAGTACTTC
CDR3aa: CASSQRRETQYF

abundance: .
d_gene: TRBD1
j_gene: TRBJ1-5
v_gene: TRBV13
CDR3nt: TGTGCCAGCAGCGCGGGACGGACAGGTGCGGGCAATCAGCCCCAGCATTTT
CDR3aa: CASSAGRTGAGNQPQHF

abundance: .
d_gene: TRBD2
j_gene: TRBJ2-3
v_gene: TRBV15
CDR3nt: TGTGCCACCAGCAGAGATCCGCTAGCGGCAGATACGCAGTATTTT
CDR3aa: CATSRDPLAADTQYF

abundance: .
d_gene: TRBD2
j_gene: TRBJ2-5
v_gene: TRBV3-1
CDR3nt: TGTGCCAGCAGCCAAACCGGGACTAGGGGTGTCGGGGAGACCCAGTACTTC
CDR3aa: CASSQTGTRGVGETQYF

abundance: .
d_gene: .
j_gene: TRBJ1-1
v_gene: TRBV29-1
CDR3nt: TGCAGCGTTGAGGGGGTCACTGAAGCTTTCTTT
CDR3aa: CSVEGVTEAFF

abundance: .
d_gene: .
j_gene: TRBJ2-4
v_gene: TRBV6-5
CDR3nt: TGTGCCAGCAGTCGGGACACAAACATTCAGTACTTC
CDR3aa: CASSRDTNIQYF

abundance: .
d_gene: .
j_gene: TRBJ2-3
v_gene: TRBV6-5
CDR3nt: TGTGCCAGCAGGGACAGCACAGATACGCAGTATTTT
CDR3aa: CASRDSTDTQYF

abundance: .
d_gene: .
j_gene: TRBJ2-1
v_gene: TRBV19
CDR3nt: TGTGCCAGTAGTGGACGTGACTACAATGAGCAGTTCTTC
CDR3aa: CASSGRDYNEQFF

abundance: .
d_gene: TRBD1
j_gene: TRBJ1-6
v_gene: TRBV3-1
CDR3nt: TGTGCCAGCAGCCTAACAGGGGGCTACGGTTCACCCCTCCACTTT
CDR3aa: CASSLTGGYGSPLHF

abundance: .
d_gene: TRBD1
j_gene: TRBJ1-4
v_gene: TRBV5-4
CDR3nt: TGTGCCAGCAGCCGTTCGACAGGGCGTAATGAAAAACTGTTTTTT
CDR3aa: CASSRSTGRNEKLFF

abundance: .
d_gene: .
j_gene: TRBJ2-5
v_gene: TRBV6-5
CDR3nt: TGTGCCAGCAGTTACAGAGGACACGGACACCAAGAGACCCAGTACTTC
CDR3aa: CASSYRGHGHQETQYF

abundance: .
d_gene: TRBD1
j_gene: TRBJ2-7
v_gene: TRBV12-3/TRBV12-4
CDR3nt: TGTGCCAGCAGCCAAGACAGGGGAAACTACGAGCAGTACTTC
CDR3aa: CASSQDRGNYEQYF

abundance: .
d_gene: TRBD1
j_gene: TRBJ2-7
v_gene: TRBV7-8
CDR3nt: TGTGCCAGCAGCCGGACAGGGGTCCAATACGAGCAGTACTTC
CDR3aa: CASSRTGVQYEQYF

abundance: once
d_gene: .
j_gene: TRBJ2-3
v_gene: TRBV29-1
CDR3nt: TGCAGCGTGAGCAGGGGGGGAACAGATACGCAGTATTTT
CDR3aa: CSVSRGGTDTQYF

abundance: .
d_gene: .
j_gene: TRBJ1-1
v_gene: TRBV3-1
CDR3nt: TGTGCCAGCAGCATCTTAGGACGTCTTGGGGAAGCTTTCTTT
CDR3aa: CASSILGRLGEAFF

abundance: .
d_gene: .
j_gene: TRBJ2-1
v_gene: TRBV7-9
CDR3nt: TGTGCCAGCAGCTTACAGGGGTTCCATGAGCAGTTCTTC
CDR3aa: CASSLQGFHEQFF

abundance: .
d_gene: .
j_gene: TRBJ1-1
v_gene: TRBV7-2
CDR3nt: TGTGCCAGCAGCTTAGTGTCCGACATGAACACTGAAGCTTTCTTT
CDR3aa: CASSLVSDMNTEAFF

abundance: .
d_gene: .
j_gene: TRBJ1-3
v_gene: TRBV29-1
CDR3nt: TGCAGCGTTGATAGACAGCGCTCTGGAAACACCATATATTTT
CDR3aa: CSVDRQRSGNTIYF

abundance: .
d_gene: .
j_gene: TRBJ2-7
v_gene: TRBV3-1
CDR3nt: TGTGCCAGCAGCCTCGGAGGCGCCACCGTTCACGAGCAGTACTTC
CDR3aa: CASSLGGATVHEQYF

abundance: .
d_gene: .
j_gene: TRBJ1-6
v_gene: TRBV29-1
CDR3nt: TGCAGCGTTGAAGACAGCCCAAATTCACCCCTCCACTTT
CDR3aa: CSVEDSPNSPLHF

abundance: .
d_gene: .
j_gene: TRBJ1-1
v_gene: TRBV9
CDR3nt: TGTGCCAGCAGCGCGGGGTGGACGCTGAACACTGAAGCTTTCTTT
CDR3aa: CASSAGWTLNTEAFF

abundance: once
d_gene: .
j_gene: TRBJ1-6
v_gene: TRBV6-2/TRBV6-3
CDR3nt: TGTGCCAGCACCCATTCCCTCCGTTCCGATTCACCCCTCCACTTT
CDR3aa: CASTHSLRSDSPLHF

abundance: .
d_gene: .
j_gene: TRBJ1-6
v_gene: TRBV14
CDR3nt: TGTGCCAGCAGCCAAATGACAAATTCACCCCTCCACTTT
CDR3aa: CASSQMTNSPLHF

abundance: .
d_gene: .
j_gene: TRBJ2-6
v_gene: TRBV12-3/TRBV12-4
CDR3nt: TGTGCCAGCAGTTTAGCCTGGGATAGATCTGGGGCCAACGTCCTGACTTTC
CDR3aa: CASSLAWDRSGANVLTF

abundance: .
d_gene: .
j_gene: TRBJ1-1
v_gene: TRBV29-1
CDR3nt: TGCAGCGTTGCGACAGGCGGGAACACTGAAGCTTTCTTT
CDR3aa: CSVATGGNTEAFF

abundance: .
d_gene: TRBD1
j_gene: TRBJ1-2
v_gene: TRBV25-1
CDR3nt: TGTGCCAGCAGTGCCGCGCGGACAGGGAATGGCTACACCTTC
CDR3aa: CASSAARTGNGYTF

abundance: once
d_gene: .
j_gene: TRBJ1-1
v_gene: TRBV2
CDR3nt: TGTGCCAGCAGTTTTACAGGGTGGGACACTGAAGCTTTCTTT
CDR3aa: CASSFTGWDTEAFF

abundance: .
d_gene: .
j_gene: TRBJ1-5
v_gene: TRBV2
CDR3nt: TGTGCCAGCAGTGGAGAGGGGGAGCGTCAGCCCCAGCATTTT
CDR3aa: CASSGEGERQPQHF

abundance: .
d_gene: TRBD2
j_gene: TRBJ2-1
v_gene: TRBV6-1
CDR3nt: TGTGCCAGCCATAGCGGGGTGGGCGATGAGCAGTTCTTC
CDR3aa: CASHSGVGDEQFF

abundance: once
d_gene: .
j_gene: TRBJ2-5
v_gene: TRBV29-1
CDR3nt: TGCAGCGTTTCCAGGGAGTTAGAGACCCAGTACTTC
CDR3aa: CSVSRELETQYF

abundance: .
d_gene: .
j_gene: TRBJ2-5
v_gene: TRBV19
CDR3nt: TGTGCCACCACAAAACAGGGATTACTTTACTTC
CDR3aa: CATTKQGLLYF

abundance: .
d_gene: .
j_gene: TRBJ1-2
v_gene: TRBV27
CDR3nt: TGTGCCAGCAGTCCCCGGGGGGCACCCTATGGCTACACCTTC
CDR3aa: CASSPRGAPYGYTF

abundance: .
d_gene: .
j_gene: TRBJ2-3
v_gene: TRBV30
CDR3nt: TGTGCCTGGGGCCCCGGAAGCATAGATACGCAGTATTTT
CDR3aa: CAWGPGSIDTQYF

abundance: .
d_gene: .
j_gene: TRBJ2-2
v_gene: TRBV20-1
CDR3nt: TGCAGTGTCCTAGGGGGCACCGGGGAGCTGTTTTTT
CDR3aa: CSVLGGTGELFF

abundance: once
d_gene: .
j_gene: TRBJ2-1
v_gene: TRBV29-1
CDR3nt: TGCAGCGTTGTCTGGGGGGATGCCTTTTACAATGAGCAGTTCTTC
CDR3aa: CSVVWGDAFYNEQFF

abundance: .
d_gene: TRBD1
j_gene: TRBJ2-7
v_gene: TRBV19
CDR3nt: TGTGCCAGTGCCCTACAGGGGATCTCCTACGAGCAGTACTTC
CDR3aa: CASALQGISYEQYF

abundance: .
d_gene: .
j_gene: TRBJ2-3
v_gene: TRBV20-1
CDR3nt: TGCAGTGCTACGCCCCGGCTACGAGCCACAGATACGCAGTATTTT
CDR3aa: CSATPRLRATDTQYF

abundance: .
d_gene: TRBD2
j_gene: TRBJ2-1
v_gene: TRBV19
CDR3nt: TGTGCCAGTACTTCTAGCGGGCGGAGCCTGAGCTTC
CDR3aa: CASTSSGRSLSF

abundance: .
d_gene: .
j_gene: TRBJ1-3
v_gene: TRBV12-3/TRBV12-4
CDR3nt: TGTGCCGGTTCGAGCTCTGGAAACACCATATATTTT
CDR3aa: CAGSSSGNTIYF

abundance: .
d_gene: TRBD1
j_gene: TRBJ1-4
v_gene: TRBV7-8
CDR3nt: TGTGCCAGCAGCTTCAGGGGACAGGGGAGTGAAAAACTGTTTTTT
CDR3aa: CASSFRGQGSEKLFF

abundance: .
d_gene: .
j_gene: TRBJ1-5
v_gene: TRBV20-1
CDR3nt: TGCAGTGCTACGGGTCGGGGGTCCAATCAGCCCCAGCATTTT
CDR3aa: CSATGRGSNQPQHF

abundance: .
d_gene: .
j_gene: TRBJ1-1
v_gene: TRBV12-3/TRBV12-4
CDR3nt: TGTGCCAGCAGCCGGTTAAACACTGAAGCTTTCTTT
CDR3aa: CASSRLNTEAFF